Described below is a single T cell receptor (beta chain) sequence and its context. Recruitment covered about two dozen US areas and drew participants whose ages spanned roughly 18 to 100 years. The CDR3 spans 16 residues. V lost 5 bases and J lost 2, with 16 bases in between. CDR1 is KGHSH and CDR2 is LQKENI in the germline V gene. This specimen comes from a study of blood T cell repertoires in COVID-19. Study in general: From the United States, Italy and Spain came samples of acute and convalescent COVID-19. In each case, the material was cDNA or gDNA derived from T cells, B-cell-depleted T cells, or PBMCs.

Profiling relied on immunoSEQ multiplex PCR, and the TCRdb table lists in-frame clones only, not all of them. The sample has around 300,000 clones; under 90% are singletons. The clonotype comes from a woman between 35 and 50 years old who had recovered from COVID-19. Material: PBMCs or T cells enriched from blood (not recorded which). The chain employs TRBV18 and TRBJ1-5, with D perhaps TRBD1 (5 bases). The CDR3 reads CASSSGTPRGNQPQHF. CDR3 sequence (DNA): TGTGCCAGCTCATCCGGGACTCCCCGGGGCAATCAGCCCCAGCATTTT.